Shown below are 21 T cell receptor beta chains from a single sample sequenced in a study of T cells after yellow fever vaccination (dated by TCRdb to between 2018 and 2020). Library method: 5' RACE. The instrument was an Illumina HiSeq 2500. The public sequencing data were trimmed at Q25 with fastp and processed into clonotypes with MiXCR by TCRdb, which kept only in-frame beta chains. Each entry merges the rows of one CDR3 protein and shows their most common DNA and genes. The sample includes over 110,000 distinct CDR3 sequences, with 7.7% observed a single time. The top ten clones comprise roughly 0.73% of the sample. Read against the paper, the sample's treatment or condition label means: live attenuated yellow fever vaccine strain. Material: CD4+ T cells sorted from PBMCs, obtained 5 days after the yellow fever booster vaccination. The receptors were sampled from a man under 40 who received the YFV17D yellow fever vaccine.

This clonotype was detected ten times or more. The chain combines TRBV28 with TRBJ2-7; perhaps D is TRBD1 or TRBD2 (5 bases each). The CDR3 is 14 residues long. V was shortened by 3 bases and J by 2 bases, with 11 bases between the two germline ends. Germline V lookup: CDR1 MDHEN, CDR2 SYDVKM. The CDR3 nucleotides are TGTGCCAGCAGTTTTGGGACGACGACCTACGAGCAGTACTTC. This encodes CASSFGTTTYEQYF.

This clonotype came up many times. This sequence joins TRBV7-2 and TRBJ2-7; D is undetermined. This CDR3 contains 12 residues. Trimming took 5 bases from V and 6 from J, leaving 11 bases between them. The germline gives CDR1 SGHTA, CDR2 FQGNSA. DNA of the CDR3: TGTGCCAGCAGCCCGCTCTGGGGCGAGCAGTACTTC. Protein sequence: CASSPLWGEQYF.

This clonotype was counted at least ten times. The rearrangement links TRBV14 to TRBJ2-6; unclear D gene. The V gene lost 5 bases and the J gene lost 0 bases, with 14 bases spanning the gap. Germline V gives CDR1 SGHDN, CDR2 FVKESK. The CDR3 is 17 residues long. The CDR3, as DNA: TGTGCCAGCAGCAAGGTCGGTTCTAGCTCTGGGGCCAACGTCCTGACTTTC. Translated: CASSKVGSSSGANVLTF.

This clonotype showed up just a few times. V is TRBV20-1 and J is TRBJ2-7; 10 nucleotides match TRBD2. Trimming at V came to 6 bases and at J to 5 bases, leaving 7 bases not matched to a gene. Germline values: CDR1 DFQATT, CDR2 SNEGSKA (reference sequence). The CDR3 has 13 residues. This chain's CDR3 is CSAGRSGRDEQYF. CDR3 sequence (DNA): TGCAGTGCCGGGCGGAGCGGGAGGGACGAGCAGTACTTC.

CDR3 protein: CSAAATANEQYF. The CDR3 DNA sequence: TGCAGTGCTGCCGCAACTGCCAACGAGCAGTACTTC. The V call is TRBV20-1, the J call TRBJ2-7; D call uncertain. Germline V gene sequence: CDR1 DFQATT, CDR2 SNEGSKA (reference sequence). CDR3 size: 12 residues. With 5 bases removed from V and 5 bases from J, the gap between germline ends came to 13 bases.

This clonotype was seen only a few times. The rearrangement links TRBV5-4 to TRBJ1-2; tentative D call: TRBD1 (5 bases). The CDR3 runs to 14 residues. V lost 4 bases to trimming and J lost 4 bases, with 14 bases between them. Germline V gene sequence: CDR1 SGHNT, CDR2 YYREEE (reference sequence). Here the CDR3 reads CASSEYRPPYGYTF. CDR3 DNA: TGTGCCAGCAGCGAGTACAGGCCTCCCTATGGCTACACCTTC.

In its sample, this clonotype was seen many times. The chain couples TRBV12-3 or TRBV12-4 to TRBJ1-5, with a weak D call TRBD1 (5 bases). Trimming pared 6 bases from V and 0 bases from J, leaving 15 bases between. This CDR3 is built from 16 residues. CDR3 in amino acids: CASSSQPRDSNQPQHF. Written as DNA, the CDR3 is TGTGCCAGCAGCTCCCAACCCAGGGATAGCAATCAGCCCCAGCATTTT.

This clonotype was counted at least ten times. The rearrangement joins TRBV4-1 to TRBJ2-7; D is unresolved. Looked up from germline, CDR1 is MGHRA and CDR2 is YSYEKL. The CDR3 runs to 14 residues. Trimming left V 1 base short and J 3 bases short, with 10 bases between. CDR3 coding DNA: TGCGCCAGCAGCCAAGGGCAGATGCTCTACGAGCAGTACTTC. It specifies CASSQGQMLYEQYF.

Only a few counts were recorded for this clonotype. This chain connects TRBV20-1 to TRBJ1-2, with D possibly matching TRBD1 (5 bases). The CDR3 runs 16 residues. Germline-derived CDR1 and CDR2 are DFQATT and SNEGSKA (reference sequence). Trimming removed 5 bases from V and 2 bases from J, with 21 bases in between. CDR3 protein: CSAYRGTVESNYGYTF. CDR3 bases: TGCAGTGCTTACCGGGGGACTGTGGAATCCAACTATGGCTACACCTTC.

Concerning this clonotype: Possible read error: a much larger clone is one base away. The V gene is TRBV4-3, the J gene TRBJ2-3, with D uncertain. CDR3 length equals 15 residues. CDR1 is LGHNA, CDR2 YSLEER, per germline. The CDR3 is CASSQDLPGSDKQYF. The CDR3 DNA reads TGCGCCAGCAGCCAAGATCTCCCGGGTTCAGATAAGCAGTATTTT.

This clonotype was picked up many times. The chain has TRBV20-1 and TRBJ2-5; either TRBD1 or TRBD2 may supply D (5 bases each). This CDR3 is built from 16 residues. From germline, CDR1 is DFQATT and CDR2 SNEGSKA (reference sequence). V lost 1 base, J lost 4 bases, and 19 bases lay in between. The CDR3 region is CSARGRDGYSAETQYF. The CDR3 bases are TGCAGTGCTAGAGGTCGGGACGGGTATTCGGCAGAGACCCAGTACTTC.

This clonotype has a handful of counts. The CDR3 region is CASSLTGRVPFF. The CDR3 bases are TGTGCCAGCAGCCTGACAGGGAGAGTTCCGTTCTTC. The J gene is TRBJ2-1, the V gene TRBV4-2; 7 bases match TRBD1. The CDR3 runs 12 residues. Germline CDR1 is LGHNA and CDR2 is YNFKEQ. The V and J ends lost 4 bases and 15 bases, in that order; junction bases with no gene match: 9.

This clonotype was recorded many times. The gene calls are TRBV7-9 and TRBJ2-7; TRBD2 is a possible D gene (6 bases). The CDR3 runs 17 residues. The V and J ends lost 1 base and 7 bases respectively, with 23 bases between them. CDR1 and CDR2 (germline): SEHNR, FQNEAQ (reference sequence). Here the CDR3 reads CASSLGKWRAPGGEQYF. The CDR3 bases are TGTGCCAGCAGCTTAGGGAAGTGGAGGGCCCCCGGGGGTGAGCAGTACTTC.

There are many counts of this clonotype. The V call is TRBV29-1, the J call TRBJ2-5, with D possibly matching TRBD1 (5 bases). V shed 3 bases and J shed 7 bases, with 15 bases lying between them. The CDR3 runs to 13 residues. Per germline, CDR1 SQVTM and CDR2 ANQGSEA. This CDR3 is CSVDGQGVRTQYF. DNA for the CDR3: TGCAGCGTTGATGGGCAGGGCGTGAGGACCCAGTACTTC.

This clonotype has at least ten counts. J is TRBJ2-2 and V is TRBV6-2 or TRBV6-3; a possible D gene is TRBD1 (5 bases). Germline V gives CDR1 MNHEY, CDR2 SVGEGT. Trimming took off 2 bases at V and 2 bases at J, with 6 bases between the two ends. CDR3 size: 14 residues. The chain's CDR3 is CASSYQGNTGELFF. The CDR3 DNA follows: TGTGCCAGCAGTTACCAGGGAAACACCGGGGAGCTGTTTTTT.

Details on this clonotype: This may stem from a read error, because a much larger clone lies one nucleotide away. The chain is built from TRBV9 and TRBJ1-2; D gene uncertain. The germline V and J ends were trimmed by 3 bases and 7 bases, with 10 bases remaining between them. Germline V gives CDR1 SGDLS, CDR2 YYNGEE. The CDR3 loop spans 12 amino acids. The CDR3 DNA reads TGTGCCAGCAGCGCCCCTAACGGTGGCTACACCTTC. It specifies CASSAPNGGYTF. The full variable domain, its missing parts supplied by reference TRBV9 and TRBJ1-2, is DSGVTQTPKHLITATGQRVTLRCSPRSGDLSVYWYQQSLDQGLQFLIQYYNGEERAKGNILERFSAQQFPDLHSELNLSSLELGDSALYFCASSAPNGGYTFGSGTRLTVV.

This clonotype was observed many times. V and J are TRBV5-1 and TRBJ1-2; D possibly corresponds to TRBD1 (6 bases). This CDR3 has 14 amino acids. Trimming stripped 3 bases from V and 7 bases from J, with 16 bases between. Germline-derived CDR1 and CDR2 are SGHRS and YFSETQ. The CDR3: CASSYNDRMGGYTF. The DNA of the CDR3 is TGCGCCAGCAGCTACAACGACAGGATGGGTGGCTACACCTTC.

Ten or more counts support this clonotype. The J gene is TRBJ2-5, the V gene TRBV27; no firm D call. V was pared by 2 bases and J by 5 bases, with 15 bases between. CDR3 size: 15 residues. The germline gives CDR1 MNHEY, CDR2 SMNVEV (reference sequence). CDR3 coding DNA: TGTGCCAGCAGTTTACTTGCGCAGATAGGGGAGACCCAGTACTTC. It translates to CASSLLAQIGETQYF.

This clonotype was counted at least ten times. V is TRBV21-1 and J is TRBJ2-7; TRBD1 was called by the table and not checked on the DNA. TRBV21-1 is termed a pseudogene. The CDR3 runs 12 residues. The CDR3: CASSRDRAQQYF. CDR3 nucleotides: TGTGCCAGCTCCCGGGACAGGGCTCAGCAGTACTTC.

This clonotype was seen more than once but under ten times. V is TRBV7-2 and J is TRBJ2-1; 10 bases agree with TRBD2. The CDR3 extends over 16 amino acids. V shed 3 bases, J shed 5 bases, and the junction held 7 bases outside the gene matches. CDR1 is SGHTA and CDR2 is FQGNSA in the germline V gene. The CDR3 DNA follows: TGTGCCAGCAGCTTTTCCCTAGCGGGAGTAGACAATGAGCAGTTCTTC. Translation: CASSFSLAGVDNEQFF. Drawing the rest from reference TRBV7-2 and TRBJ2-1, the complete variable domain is GAGVSQSPSNKVTEKGKDVELRCDPISGHTALYWYRQSLGQGLEFLIYFQGNSAPDKSGLPSDRFSAERTGGSVSTLTIQRTQQEDSAVYLCASSFSLAGVDNEQFFGPGTRLTVL.

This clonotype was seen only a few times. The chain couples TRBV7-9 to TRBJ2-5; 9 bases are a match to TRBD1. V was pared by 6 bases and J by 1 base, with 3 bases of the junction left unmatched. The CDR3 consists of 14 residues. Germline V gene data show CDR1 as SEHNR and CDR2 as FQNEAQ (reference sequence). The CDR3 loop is CASRQQGAQETQYF. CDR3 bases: TGTGCCAGCAGGCAACAGGGGGCCCAAGAGACCCAGTACTTC. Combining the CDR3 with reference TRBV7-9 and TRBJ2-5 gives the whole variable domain DTGVSQNPRHKITKRGQNVTFRCDPISEHNRLYWYRQTLGQGPEFLTYFQNEAQLEKSRLLSDRFSAERPKGSFSTLEIQRTEQGDSAMYLCASRQQGAQETQYFGPGTRLLVL.